One sample yielded the 24 T cell receptor beta chains listed below, sequenced in a study of T cells in women clearing cervical HPV infection. Sequencing used immunoSEQ multiplex PCR; TCRdb keeps in-frame clones, though not all of them. Here the sample table reports some 40,000 clones. The sample was blood buffy coat. The receptors were gathered from a woman between 18 and 70 years old with a cervical HPV16 infection that either progressed to CIN3+ or cleared (not recorded which).

Remarks on this clone: The read terminates 3 residues before the CDR3 end, so the remaining end is supplied by the germline J gene. This sequence joins TRBV2 and TRBJ2-7; possibly TRBD1 for D (5 bases). Germline assignment: CDR1 SNHLY and CDR2 FYNNEI. This CDR3 has 13 residues. Trimming shortened V by 6 bases and J by 5 bases, and 14 bases separated the two germline ends. CDR3 DNA, as far as it was read: TGTGCCAGCAGGGGGTGGGGCAGTCACGAG. Translating gives CASRGWGSHE. The entire CDR3 sequence reads CASRGWGSHEQYF. Complete variable domain (other parts from reference TRBV2 and TRBJ2-7): EPEVTQTPSHQVTQMGQEVILRCVPISNHLYFYWYRQILGQKVEFLVSFYNNEISEKSEIFDDQFSVERPDGSNFTLKIRSTKLEDSAMYFCASRGWGSHEQYFGPGTRLTVT.

Comments on this clone: The sequenced fragment ends 3 residues before the CDR3 boundary, so the rest is inferred from the germline J gene. The rearrangement uses TRBV20-1 and TRBJ2-3; possible D gene TRBD1, 6 bases. Germline loops: CDR1 DFQATT, CDR2 SNEGSKA (reference sequence). The CDR3 sequence is 12 residues long. The part of the CDR3 DNA that was read is TGCAGTGCTAGAAGGGGGAGAGAGACG. Translated: CSARRGRET. Given in full, the CDR3 is CSARRGRETQYF.

Points on this clone: The read falls 3 residues short of the CDR3 end, and the missing part is taken from the germline J gene. The gene calls are TRBV2 and TRBJ2-5; 10 nucleotides match TRBD1. Germline V gene sequence: CDR1 SNHLY, CDR2 FYNNEI. The CDR3 runs 15 residues. Unmatched junction bases numbered 5, after V lost 6 bases and J lost 1 base. This CDR3 reads CASRGGTGVQETQYF. The CDR3 DNA, read in part, is TGTGCCAGCAGGGGGGGGACAGGGGTCCAAGAGACC.

As regards this clone: At one end the junction does not follow the germline gene, possibly because of a read error. The CDR3 is cut off 3 residues early in the read; its end comes from the germline J gene. Other DNA sequences from this sample encode an identical CDR3 as well. V gene TRBV18 combines with J gene TRBJ1-3, with unresolved D. The CDR3 length is 20 residues. Germline CDR1 KGHSH, CDR2 LQKENI. CDR3 bases read: TGTGCCAGCTCACCACCGGACTTACTTGGTGCCCCTGATAGAAGAAACACG. Translated: CASSPPDLLGAPDRRNT. The full CDR3 sequence reads CASSPPDLLGAPDRRNTIYF.

In regard to this clone: The CDR3 extends 3 residues past the end of the read, so its final part is completed from the germline J gene. The rearrangement links TRBV20-1 to TRBJ1-5, with 10 nucleotides matching TRBD1. The length of the CDR3 is 15 residues. The junction had 11 bases not matched to a gene; V was cut back by 5 bases and J by 7 bases. The V gene's germline CDR1 is DFQATT and CDR2 SNEGSKA (reference sequence). CDR3 DNA, as far as it was read: TGCAGTGCTCGACCAGGGACAGGGGCACGACAGCCC. Protein product: CSARPGTGARQP. In full, the CDR3 reads CSARPGTGARQPQHF.

Remarks on this clone: Read sequence stops 3 residues before the CDR3 end, and the germline J gene provides the missing end. This chain links TRBV19 with TRBJ2-6; D gene unclear. Germline CDR1 is LNHDA and CDR2 is SQIVND (reference sequence). V was trimmed by 7 bases and J by 0 bases, leaving 7 bases between them. The CDR3 is made up of 14 amino acids. CDR3 DNA, as far as it was read: TGTGCCAGTACCCTGTTCTCTGGGGCCAACGTC. It translates to CASTLFSGANV. The CDR3 in its entirety is CASTLFSGANVLTF.

Here the CDR3 reads CSASNRGEGEKLFF. CDR3 DNA (partial): TGCAGTGCTTCCAACAGGGGGGAGGGAGAAAAA. This chain joins TRBV20-1 and TRBJ1-4; 8 bases fit TRBD1. The read stops 3 residues short of the end of the CDR3; the missing end is completed from the germline J gene. Per germline, CDR1 DFQATT and CDR2 SNEGSKA (reference sequence). The CDR3 runs 14 residues. Unmatched junction bases numbered 10, after V lost 5 bases and J lost 8 bases.

With regard to this clone: With the read ending 3 residues before the CDR3 end, the germline J gene is used to fill in that end. This chain joins TRBV11-2 and TRBJ2-2; no reliable D call. This CDR3 is 14 amino acids long. Per germline, CDR1 SGHAT and CDR2 FQNNGV. This CDR3 is CASSQHRMNEKLFF. The sequenced CDR3 bases are TGTGCCAGCAGCCAACACAGAATGAATGAAAAG.

A remark on this clone: Read sequence stops 3 residues before the CDR3 end, and the germline J gene provides the missing end. The rearrangement joins TRBV19 to TRBJ2-1, with 9 bases identical to TRBD2. This CDR3 is built from 14 residues. Germline V gives CDR1 LNHDA, CDR2 SQIVND (reference sequence). Trimming cost V 6 bases and J 6 bases; bases outside gene matches: 6. The sequenced CDR3 bases are TGTGCCAGTAGCCCGAGCGGGGGGTTCAATGAG. Protein product: CASSPSGGFNE. The full CDR3 sequence reads CASSPSGGFNEQFF.

A remark on this clone: Sequencing ends 3 residues short of the CDR3 end; the germline J gene provides the rest. The chain uses TRBV3-1 (or the pseudogene TRBV3-2) and TRBJ2-2, with 8 positions matching TRBD2. V trimming: 4 bases; J trimming: 2 bases; junction bases outside the gene matches: 9. CDR1 LGHDT and CDR2 YNNKEL come from the germline V gene (reference sequence). This CDR3 has 17 amino acids. The DNA read from the CDR3 is TGTGCCAGCAGCCCTAACCCTAGCGGGCCTAACACCGGGGAG. As protein: CASSPNPSGPNTGE. The complete CDR3 sequence is CASSPNPSGPNTGELFF.

On this clone itself: The sequenced fragment ends 3 residues before the CDR3 boundary, so the rest is inferred from the germline J gene. J is TRBJ2-1 and V is TRBV18; 10 bases agree with TRBD2. CDR3 length: 16 amino acids. Germline V gene lookup returns CDR1 KGHSH and CDR2 LQKENI. J lost 4 bases, V lost 3 bases, and 6 bases had no gene match. CDR3 DNA, as far as it was read: TGTGCCAGCTCACCCAGGACTAGCGGAGAATACAATGAG. Translating it yields CASSPRTSGEYNE. The whole CDR3 is CASSPRTSGEYNEQFF.

In the case of this clone: The missing CDR3 end, 3 residues past where the read stops, is filled in from the germline J gene. The chain recombines TRBV6-2 or TRBV6-3 with TRBJ1-5, with D possibly TRBD1 on 5 matching bases. CDR3 length: 13 residues. Germline CDR1 reads MNHEY; CDR2 reads SVGEGT. Trimming removed 7 bases at V and 3 bases at J, with 10 bases between. Here the CDR3 reads CASKDNTNQPQHF. CDR3 DNA (partial): TGTGCCAGCAAGGACAATACCAATCAGCCC.

Remarks on this clone: The sequenced fragment ends 3 residues before the CDR3 boundary, so the rest is inferred from the germline J gene. The rearrangement uses TRBV19 and TRBJ1-2; D is possibly TRBD1 (6 bases). V was shortened by 4 bases and J by 4 bases, with 13 bases between the two germline ends. The germline V gene encodes CDR1 LNHDA and CDR2 SQIVND (reference sequence). The CDR3 has 14 amino acids. The CDR3 bases that were read are TGTGCCAGTAGTACCCCGGGGGGCGGCTATGGC. Its protein is CASSTPGGGYG. The full CDR3 protein reads CASSTPGGGYGYTF. Based on the CDR3 plus reference TRBV19 and TRBJ1-2, the full variable domain is DGGITQSPKYLFRKEGQNVTLSCEQNLNHDAMYWYRQDPGQGLRLIYYSQIVNDFQKGDIAEGYSVSREKKESFPLTVTSAQKNPTAFYLCASSTPGGGYGYTFGSGTRLTVV.

This clone shows up as medium-sized by frequency. The CDR3 extends 3 residues past the end of the read, so its final part is completed from the germline J gene. The chain combines TRBV4-1 with TRBJ2-7; TRBD2 matches 8 bases. CDR3 length: 14 residues. Per germline, CDR1 MGHRA and CDR2 YSYEKL. V shed 2 bases, J shed 3 bases, and the junction held 3 bases outside the gene matches. The CDR3 protein is CASSQPGLDYEQYF. Partial CDR3 DNA: TGCGCCAGCAGCCAACCGGGACTAGACTACGAG.

As for this clone: The read falls 3 residues short of the CDR3 end, and the missing part is taken from the germline J gene. This chain uses TRBV18 with TRBJ2-5, with 8 bases identical to TRBD1. Germline assignment: CDR1 KGHSH and CDR2 LQKENI. V shed 3 bases and J 7 bases; nucleotides not matched to a gene: 19. This CDR3 contains 18 residues. CDR3 loop: CASSPLGRTGTALTTQYF. The part of the CDR3 DNA that was read is TGTGCCAGCTCACCCCTTGGCCGGACAGGGACAGCCTTGACGACC. Full variable domain (remainder filled in from reference TRBV18 and TRBJ2-5): NAGVMQNPRHLVRRRGQEARLRCSPMKGHSHVYWYRQLPEEGLKFMVYLQKENIIDESGMPKERFSAEFPKEGPSILRIQQVVRGDSAAYFCASSPLGRTGTALTTQYFGPGTRLLVL.

Remarks on this clone: The read stops 3 residues short of the end of the CDR3; the missing end is completed from the germline J gene. The chain links TRBV18 to TRBJ2-3; 9 bases line up with TRBD1. The CDR3 extends over 16 amino acids. CDR1 is KGHSH, CDR2 LQKENI, per germline. This chain's CDR3 is CASSPDRGILNQPQYF. The CDR3 DNA, read in part, is TGTGCCAGCTCACCCGACAGGGGGATTTTGAATCAGCCG.

Remarks on this clone: The CDR3 end is not reached by the read, which stops 3 residues before it; the germline J gene fills it in. J is TRBJ2-2 and V is TRBV19; D gene uncertain. Germline values: CDR1 LNHDA, CDR2 SQIVND (reference sequence). This CDR3 spans 14 amino acids. Trimming left V 3 bases short and J 7 bases short, with 12 bases between. CDR3 bases read: TGTGCCAGTAGTATGGGCTCTTATAACGGGGAG. Translation: CASSMGSYNGE. The entire CDR3 reads CASSMGSYNGELFF.

In regard to this clone: The CDR3 end lies 3 residues beyond the end of the read and is filled in from the germline J gene. The J gene is TRBJ2-1, the V gene TRBV5-1; no reliable D call. The CDR3 extends over 15 amino acids. Trimming left V 2 bases short and J 9 bases short, with 18 bases between. The V gene's germline CDR1 is SGHRS and CDR2 YFSETQ. This CDR3 reads CASSLGFGSVGEQFF. The sequenced CDR3 bases are TGCGCCAGCAGCTTAGGATTCGGGTCGGTCGGTGAG.

As for this clone: Relative to the germline gene, one junction end is altered; a read error may explain this. The read finishes 3 residues shy of the CDR3 end, and the germline J gene is used to complete it. Other DNA sequences in the same sample also yield this CDR3. The chain recombines TRBV2 with TRBJ1-3; 9 bases align to TRBD1. The germline V gene encodes CDR1 SNHLY and CDR2 FYNNEI. The CDR3 length is 14 residues. The CDR3 reads CASRDRGAGNTIYF. The part of the CDR3 DNA that was read is TGTGCCAGCAGGGACAGGGGAGCTGGAAACACA.

About this clone itself: The read ends 3 residues early relative to the CDR3; the germline J gene fills the gap. The genes are TRBV19 and TRBJ2-1; 9 bases agree with TRBD2. The V gene end was trimmed by 3 bases and the J gene end by 4 bases; junction bases not matched to a gene: 7. The germline gives CDR1 LNHDA, CDR2 SQIVND (reference sequence). The length of the CDR3 is 16 residues. CDR3 DNA (partial): TGTGCCAGTAGTATTAGGCGGGAGGGCTTTTACAATGAG. Its translation: CASSIRREGFYNE. The whole CDR3 protein reads CASSIRREGFYNEQFF.

Points on this clone: The missing CDR3 end, 3 residues past where the read stops, is filled in from the germline J gene. V and J are TRBV14 and TRBJ2-3, with TRBD2 matching 12 bases. The CDR3 spans 17 residues. The V gene's germline CDR1 is SGHDN and CDR2 FVKESK. V gave up 1 base and J gave up 2 bases; unmatched junction bases: 4. The CDR3 bases that were read are TGTGCCAGCAGCCAAGGCCTAGCGGGAGGGATCACAGATACG. Protein: CASSQGLAGGITDT. The entire CDR3 sequence reads CASSQGLAGGITDTQYF.

As concerns this clone: The read terminates 3 residues ahead of where the CDR3 ends, so the germline J gene completes it. Other DNA sequences of this sample code for an identical CDR3. The chain has TRBV30 and TRBJ1-3; D ambiguous. The V gene's germline CDR1 is GTSNPN and CDR2 SVGIG (reference sequence). The CDR3 runs to 11 residues. V lost 5 bases and J lost 4, with 6 bases in between. CDR3 residues: CAWARGNTIYF. Partial CDR3 DNA: TGTGCCTGGGCAAGGGGAAACACC.

Worth noting for this clone: Read sequence stops 3 residues before the CDR3 end, and the germline J gene provides the missing end. This chain links TRBV7-9 with TRBJ2-3, with D perhaps matching TRBD1 (6 bases). CDR1 is SEHNR, CDR2 FQNEAQ, per germline (reference sequence). CDR3 length: 13 residues. The sequenced CDR3 bases are TGTGCCAGCAGTCTACAGGGAGCTCAGCCG. Translation: CASSLQGAQP. The full CDR3 protein reads CASSLQGAQPQYF.

As for this clone: Read coverage stops 3 residues before the CDR3 terminus; the germline J gene supplies the remainder. The chain is built from TRBV2 and TRBJ2-1, with 9 nucleotides matching TRBD2. Germline V gene sequence: CDR1 SNHLY, CDR2 FYNNEI. The CDR3 contains 18 residues. The V segment lost 3 bases and the J segment 7 bases; nucleotides outside the gene matches: 16. Partial CDR3 DNA: TGTGCCAGCAGTGAGGAGGGAGCTAGCGGGACCACGGGGAATGAG. Protein sequence: CASSEEGASGTTGNE. The CDR3 as a whole reads CASSEEGASGTTGNEQFF. Variable domain in full (rest from reference TRBV2 and TRBJ2-1): EPEVTQTPSHQVTQMGQEVILRCVPISNHLYFYWYRQILGQKVEFLVSFYNNEISEKSEIFDDQFSVERPDGSNFTLKIRSTKLEDSAMYFCASSEEGASGTTGNEQFFGPGTRLTVL.